This TCR beta chain is drawn from a study of CXCR3-negative and CXCR3-positive naive CD8 T cells. Study-level points and caveats: Relative to CXCR3-negative naive cells, CXCR3-positive naive cells had more hydrophobic TRB CDR3s. Diversity proved comparably high across both naive subsets and much lower in memory CD8+ cells.

Sorts that each held around 300,000 cells were run in triplicate for every CD8+ T cell subset. CD45RO-CCR7+CD27+CD95- defined naive CD8+ T cells. The CDR3 length is 13 residues. CDR1 is SEHNR, CDR2 FQNEAQ, per germline (reference sequence). The libraries of TRB cDNA were constructed through 5' RACE using UMI labels. After re-calling the 5' RACE reads, TCRdb lists one entry per CDR3 protein, DNA absent. Recorded here are around 160,000 distinct CDR3 sequences; the top ten clones represent under 0.35%. Concerning this clonotype: Its antigen is unknown.

The sequence was collected from a human donor in good health. Some clones in this sample may be carry-over from other donors' samples. The specimen was naive CXCR3+ CD8+ T cells from blood. Subset specified: CD45RO-CCR7+CD27+CD95- naive CD8+ T cells expressing CXCR3 (TNR3+). The chain uses TRBV7-9 and TRBJ1-5; checking the TCRdb D call of TRBD1 is not possible without DNA. CDR3 residues: CASSPQDNQPQHF.